This entry describes one TCR beta chain. This clone was seen only a few times. Its antigen specificity is not known. The input lacks base qualities; no much larger clone sits a single base away. The record originates from a study of beta chain features in type 1 diabetes (dated by TCRdb to between 2018 and 2020). Turning to the overall study: Patients and healthy donors did not differ in mean age, gender distribution, total cell number or subset yield. Regulatory and stem cell-like memory subsets were isolated from only 8 patients and roughly eight healthy donors, whereas naive and central memory subsets came from all 30 or so donors. A total of over 90,000,000 sorted cells were examined across all samples, and a strong correlation was observed between cell number per subset and RNA yield. In the study, recently diagnosed type 1 diabetes patients and matched healthy donors were compared on the TCRB repertoires of their sorted circulating CD4+ T cell subsets. Overall results and qualifications from the work: A moderate but significant shortening of TCRB CDR3 length was observed in type 1 diabetes patients in all four CD4+ subsets. Because cDNA rather than genomic DNA was sequenced, highly expressing activated cells could have been over-represented, although no difference in activation and CD3 levels was found between groups. HLA sub-analyses involved small numbers of individuals, so any influence of HLA type on TCRB rearrangement remained unresolved. At VDJ recombination sites, patients with type 1 diabetes made fewer insertions and deleted more nucleotides, a pattern implying thymic rearrangement abnormalities. Shorter templates might be favored by PCR, yet because patient and control samples were amplified and corrected together, any such skew would affect both groups equally. Naive, central memory and regulatory TCRB repertoires appeared more similar among patients than among healthy donors.

From each donor, a single peripheral blood sample of 100 to 150 mL on average was drawn into heparinised tubes. A BD FACSAria II and a panel including CD45RO, CCR7, CD25, CD127, CD95 and CD27 were used to sort naive, central memory, regulatory and stem cell-like memory CD4+ T cells. Every sorted population had a purity above 98%. PBMCs were separated immediately by Lymphoprep density gradient centrifugation and were stained directly, without being cultured. So that batch effects would be minimized, each experiment stained and sorted samples in pairs, pairing one healthy donor with one patient. The entire amount of isolated RNA was reverse transcribed using the High Capacity cDNA Reverse Transcription Kit, so the sequenced TCRB transcripts were expressed ones. Deep immunoSEQ sequencing was performed on naive, central memory and regulatory T cell samples, with an average of roughly 4 million total reads per sample. Sorted cells were lysed in RLT buffer and RNA was extracted with DNase-treated RNeasy Micro or Mini kits, depending on cell number. Each cell subset was processed separately to prevent cross-contamination, with patient and healthy donor samples processed together. The immunoSEQ multiplex PCR was used to amplify TCRB sequences from cDNA, generating 87-bp fragments that spanned the CDR3 region. Sequencing of the amplicons was done on the Illumina HiSeq platform. Under the source paper's analysis protocol: Synthetic template baselines were used to correct PCR bias computationally, reads within Hamming distance 2 were collapsed together, and singletons that could not be merged were discarded. Reads were aligned against IMGT to assign V, D and J genes, CDR3 length and insertions or deletions at six rearrangement sites. Within each subset, clonotype counts were normalized to sorted cell number, after which true diversity and Gini coefficients were computed with the tcR R package. The overlap coefficient, calculated on TCRB nucleotide sequences, was used to measure repertoire sharing. Out-of-frame TCRB sequences from naive cells were analyzed as a proxy for the pre-selection repertoire. The source is immuneACCESS, and TCRdb retained only in-frame sequences with V and J called. Part of the clones is not carried over; for the studies checked, unresolved V genes explain less than half of this, and the remainder is unexplained. V and J calls and clone size are given by that table; D and trimming were obtained from the DNA. Present in this sample are around 300,000 clones, more than 9.5% of which were seen just once. The ten top clones hold about 0.014% of the sample.

The origin of this receptor is a woman under 40 in good health. The sample consisted of naive CD4+ T cells from blood. Taken with the paper, the label for cell subset or site translates to: true naive CD4+ T cells.

The CDR3 reads as follows: CASSFANSGSKDNEQFF. The nucleotides are TGTGCCAGCAGCTTTGCGAATAGCGGGAGCAAAGACAATGAGCAGTTCTTC. The chain employs TRBV7-9 and TRBJ2-1, and 9 bases in between align with TRBD2. CDR1 and CDR2 were assigned from the germline V gene (reference sequence) as SEHNR and FQNEAQ. Here V drops 3 bases and J drops 5 bases, and the junction holds 11 bases not matched to any gene. There are 17 amino acids in the CDR3, from cysteine to phenylalanine inclusive. The entry retains the CDR3 DNA only, 51 bases that are in frame from base 1.